Below, 17 T cell receptor beta chains from the same sample are listed, as sequenced in a study of cytomegalovirus exposure and HLA in healthy donors. Use of 60 Vbeta and 13 Jbeta primers characterized the PCR. Here immunoSEQ multiplex PCR was the method, and the copy in TCRdb shows in-frame clones only, minus some. The profile shows hundreds of thousands of clones, around 79% of them singletons. Sequenced input: PBMCs. The source of these receptors is a male donor in good health and CMV-seronegative.

The CDR3 loop is CASSFRVSGGNIQYF. The CDR3 DNA sequence: TGTGCCAGCAGCTTTCGCGTATCGGGGGGAAACATTCAGTACTTC. This sequence joins TRBV11-2 and TRBJ2-4, with 7 bases identical to TRBD2. CDR3 length equals 15 residues. Per germline, CDR1 SGHAT and CDR2 FQNNGV. V trimming: 3 bases; J trimming: 6 bases; junction bases outside the gene matches: 8.

This clone was observed a handful of times. J is TRBJ2-1 and V is TRBV29-1; a weak D match, TRBD2 (5 bases). Germline lookup yields CDR1 SQVTM and CDR2 ANQGSEA. The CDR3 totals 16 residues. Trimming took off 0 bases at V and 0 bases at J, with 12 bases between the two ends. The CDR3 DNA reads as TGCAGCGTTGAAGATCAAAAAGGAGGCTCCTACAATGAGCAGTTCTTC. This translates into CSVEDQKGGSYNEQFF.

The J gene is TRBJ1-1, the V gene TRBV9; no definite D call. Germline CDR1 reads SGDLS; CDR2 reads YYNGEE. CDR3 length: 14 residues. V dropped 0 bases and J dropped 5 bases, with 11 bases sitting between them. CDR3 residues: CASSVAAGSTEAFF. The CDR3 DNA sequence: TGTGCCAGCAGCGTAGCAGCGGGAAGTACTGAAGCTTTCTTT.

The V call is TRBV7-8, the J call TRBJ2-5, with D unclear. V shed 6 bases and J shed 4 bases, with 6 bases lying between them. The CDR3 spans 11 residues. CDR1 and CDR2 (germline): SGHVS, FQNEAQ. The CDR3 region has the DNA TGTGCCAGCAGACTAACAGAGACCCAGTACTTC. Protein: CASRLTETQYF.

V is TRBV4-2 and J is TRBJ2-5; 9 nucleotides line up with TRBD2. J was trimmed by 13 bases and V by 0 bases; bases with no gene match: 18. The CDR3 totals 17 residues. CDR1 LGHNA and CDR2 YNFKEQ come from the germline V gene. CDR3 protein: CASSQEGRGTSRTPPYF. For the CDR3, the DNA is TGTGCCAGCAGCCAAGAAGGGCGAGGGACTAGCAGAACCCCCCCGTACTTC.

The rearrangement joins TRBV28 to TRBJ2-7; TRBD1 might be the D (6 bases). The germline V gene has CDR1 MDHEN and CDR2 SYDVKM. CDR3 length: 15 residues. V was trimmed by 8 bases and J by 3 bases, leaving 20 bases between them. The CDR3 region has the DNA TGTGCCAGCGGCTCCCCTGGGGGCGCAGGCTACGAGCAGTACTTC. It is translated as CASGSPGGAGYEQYF.

The V call is TRBV9, the J call TRBJ2-1; no clear D gene. Per the germline V gene, CDR1 is SGDLS and CDR2 is YYNGEE. The CDR3 length is 13 residues. The germline V and J ends were trimmed by 2 bases and 5 bases, with 8 bases remaining between them. The CDR3 DNA reads as TGTGCCAGCAGCGTCAACTTAAACAATGAGCAGTTCTTC. It specifies CASSVNLNNEQFF.

The chain uses TRBV9 and TRBJ2-7; tentative D call: TRBD1 (6 bases). The CDR3 contains 16 residues. Trimming took off 0 bases at V and 2 bases at J, with 15 bases between the two ends. Germline-derived CDR1 and CDR2 are SGDLS and YYNGEE. CDR3 bases: TGTGCCAGCAGCGTAGCTCCAGAGACAGGTGCCTACGAGCAGTACTTC. This encodes CASSVAPETGAYEQYF.

The rearrangement uses TRBV7-8 and TRBJ1-2, with TRBD1 matching 10 bases. The CDR3 runs 13 residues. With 10 bases clipped from V and 7 bases from J, the junction kept 9 bases outside the gene matches. Germline values: CDR1 SGHVS, CDR2 FQNEAQ. This CDR3 is CAIIGTGEGGYTF. The DNA of the CDR3 is TGTGCCATTATAGGGACAGGGGAGGGTGGCTACACCTTC. Filled out from reference TRBV7-8 and TRBJ1-2, the complete variable domain reads GAGVSQSPRYKVAKRGQDVALRCDPISGHVSLFWYQQALGQGPEFLTYFQNEAQLDKSGLPSDRFFAERPEGSVSTLKIQRTQQEDSAVYLCAIIGTGEGGYTFGSGTRLTVV.

The chain recombines TRBV6-1 with TRBJ2-2, with TRBD2 matching over 13 bases. Germline trimming cut 4 bases from V and 3 bases from J; bases unmatched to any gene: 11. This CDR3 has 19 amino acids. Looked up from germline, CDR1 is MNHNS and CDR2 is SASEGT. The CDR3 DNA reads TGTGCCAGCAGTGGGGGGAGGACTAGCGGGAGTGGGTACACCGGGGAGCTGTTTTTT. It yields the protein CASSGGRTSGSGYTGELFF.

The genes are TRBV9 and TRBJ1-2, with TRBD1 matching 11 bases. Germline trimming cut 3 bases from V and 8 bases from J; bases unmatched to any gene: 9. Germline V gene lookup returns CDR1 SGDLS and CDR2 YYNGEE. This CDR3 spans 15 amino acids. The CDR3 region has the DNA TGTGCCAGCAGCGACCCCGGGACAGGGGGTACGGGCTACACCTTC. Its protein is CASSDPGTGGTGYTF.

The chain has TRBV7-8 and TRBJ2-7; TRBD1 matches 9 bases. The germline V gene encodes CDR1 SGHVS and CDR2 FQNEAQ. The CDR3 runs 15 residues. V trimming: 1 base; J trimming: 3 bases; junction bases outside the gene matches: 4. The chain's CDR3 is CASSLEGTGYYEQYF. CDR3 nucleotide sequence: TGTGCCAGCAGCTTAGAAGGGACAGGGTACTACGAGCAGTACTTC.

V and J are TRBV7-9 and TRBJ1-3, with TRBD1 identical over 7 bases. Trimming at V came to 2 bases and at J to 3 bases, leaving 4 bases not matched to a gene. The CDR3 covers 15 residues. CDR1 SEHNR and CDR2 FQNEAQ come from the germline V gene (reference sequence). The CDR3 region is CASSLRDRDGNTIYF. The CDR3 nucleotides are TGTGCCAGCAGCTTACGCGACAGGGATGGAAACACCATATATTTT.

Of note for this clone: Other nucleotide sequences in the sample specify the same CDR3. This chain links TRBV4-3 with TRBJ2-3; perhaps TRBD1 as D (6 bases). This CDR3 spans 15 amino acids. The V gene's germline CDR1 is LGHNA and CDR2 YSLEER. Between the trimmed V and J ends, which lost 0 bases and 1 base, there was a span of 8 bases. CDR3 amino acids: CASSQEGGRTDTQYF. The CDR3 bases are TGCGCCAGCAGCCAAGAAGGGGGACGCACAGATACGCAGTATTTT.

The rearrangement links TRBV15 to TRBJ2-1, with 10 bases aligning to TRBD1. The trim removed 3 bases at V and 2 bases at J, leaving 4 bases unmatched. Looked up from germline, CDR1 is LNHNV and CDR2 is YYDKDF (reference sequence). The CDR3 totals 16 residues. The CDR3 DNA is TGTGCCACCAGCAGCCCCGGGACAGGGGCCTACAATGAGCAGTTCTTC. Protein product: CATSSPGTGAYNEQFF.

This clone was seen a few times. J is TRBJ2-5 and V is TRBV18; 8 nucleotides agree with TRBD2. This CDR3 is 17 amino acids long. Trimming removed 3 bases from V and 2 bases from J; junction bases left unmatched: 11. The germline CDR1 and CDR2 sequences are KGHSH and LQKENI. The CDR3 nucleotides are TGTGCCAGCTCACCGAGCGCCACTAGCGGCTTTCAAGAGACCCAGTACTTC. It specifies CASSPSATSGFQETQYF.

About this clone itself: Other DNA sequences of this sample code for an identical CDR3. The chain recombines TRBV5-1 with TRBJ1-1, with D possibly TRBD1 on 5 matching bases. CDR1 SGHRS and CDR2 YFSETQ come from the germline V gene. The CDR3 has 14 amino acids. V was shortened by 0 bases and J by 1 base, with 7 bases between the two germline ends. CDR3 amino acids: CASSLGQSNTEAFF. DNA for the CDR3: TGCGCCAGCAGCTTGGGACAGTCGAACACTGAAGCTTTCTTT.